This TCR beta chain was obtained from a study of cytomegalovirus exposure and HLA in healthy donors. Study-level background: Researchers previously reported finding some 110 million unique TCR beta sequences from 170 million or so T cells. Broader study findings: About 87% or about 30% of the time was how often most TCR beta V segments were productive, according to an earlier analysis. In a later analysis, DRB1 alleles had the most associated TCRs; HLA-C alleles the fewest.

Germline CDR1 reads MDHEN; CDR2 reads SYDVKM. The V and J ends lost 3 bases and 1 base, in that order; junction bases with no gene match: 7. The CDR3 runs to 16 residues. PCR involved 60 Vbeta and 13 Jbeta primers. Here immunoSEQ multiplex PCR was the method, and the copy in TCRdb shows in-frame clones only, minus some. The sample has about 200,000 clones, 65% to 90% seen once. Concerning this clone itself: Its cognate antigen is unknown.

The rearrangement uses TRBV28 and TRBJ1-1; 8 bases fit TRBD1. Sequencing was carried out using PBMCs. This receptor was taken from a girl aged 10 to 17 in good health and CMV-seronegative. The CDR3 DNA reads as TGTGCCAGCAGTTTTCAGGGGGCTATTTCGAACACTGAAGCTTTCTTT. It specifies CASSFQGAISNTEAFF. The full variable domain, rest sourced from reference TRBV28 and TRBJ1-1, is DVKVTQSSRYLVKRTGEKVFLECVQDMDHENMFWYRQDPGLGLRLIYFSYDVKMKEKGDIPEGYSVSREKKERFSLILESASTNQTSMYLCASSFQGAISNTEAFFGQGTRLTVV.